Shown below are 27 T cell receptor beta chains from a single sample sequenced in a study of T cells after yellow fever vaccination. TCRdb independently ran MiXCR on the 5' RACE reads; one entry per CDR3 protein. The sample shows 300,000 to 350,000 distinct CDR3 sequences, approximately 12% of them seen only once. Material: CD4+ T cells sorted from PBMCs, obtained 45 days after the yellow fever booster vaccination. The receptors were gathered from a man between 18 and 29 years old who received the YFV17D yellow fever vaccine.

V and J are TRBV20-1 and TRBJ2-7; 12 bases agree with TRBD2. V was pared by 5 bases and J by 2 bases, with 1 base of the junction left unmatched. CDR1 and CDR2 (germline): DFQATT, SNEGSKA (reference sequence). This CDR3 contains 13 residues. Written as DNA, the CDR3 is TGCAGTGCTGCTAGCGGGGGGGCCTACGAGCAGTACTTC. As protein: CSAASGGAYEQYF.

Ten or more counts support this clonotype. DNA for the CDR3: TGCGCCAGCAGCCCCCACGGACAGGGAACGCCTAATGAAAAACTGTTTTTT. Amino acid sequence: CASSPHGQGTPNEKLFF. The J gene is TRBJ1-4, the V gene TRBV5-1; 8 nucleotides line up with TRBD1. CDR1 and CDR2 (germline): SGHRS, YFSETQ. V lost 4 bases, J lost 3 bases, and 11 bases stayed unmatched. The CDR3 has 17 amino acids.

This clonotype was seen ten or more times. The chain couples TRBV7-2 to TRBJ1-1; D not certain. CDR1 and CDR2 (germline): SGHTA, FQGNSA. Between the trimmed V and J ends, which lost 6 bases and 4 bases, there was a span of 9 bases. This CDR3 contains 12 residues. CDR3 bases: TGTGCCAGCAGTTTGTCTGGCACTGAAGCTTTCTTT. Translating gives CASSLSGTEAFF.

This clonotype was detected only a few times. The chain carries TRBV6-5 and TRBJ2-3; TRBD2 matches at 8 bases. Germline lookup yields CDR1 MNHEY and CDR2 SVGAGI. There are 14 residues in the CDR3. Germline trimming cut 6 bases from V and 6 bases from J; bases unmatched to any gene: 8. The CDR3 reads CASRPGGGGDTQYF. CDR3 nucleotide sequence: TGTGCCAGCAGACCGGGGGGGGGAGGGGATACGCAGTATTTT.

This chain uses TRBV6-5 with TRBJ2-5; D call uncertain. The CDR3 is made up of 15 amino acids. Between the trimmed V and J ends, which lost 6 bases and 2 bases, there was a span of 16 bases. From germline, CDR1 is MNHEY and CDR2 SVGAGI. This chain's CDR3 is CASRPSGGFQETQYF. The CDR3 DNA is TGTGCCAGCAGACCGTCGGGCGGTTTTCAAGAGACCCAGTACTTC.

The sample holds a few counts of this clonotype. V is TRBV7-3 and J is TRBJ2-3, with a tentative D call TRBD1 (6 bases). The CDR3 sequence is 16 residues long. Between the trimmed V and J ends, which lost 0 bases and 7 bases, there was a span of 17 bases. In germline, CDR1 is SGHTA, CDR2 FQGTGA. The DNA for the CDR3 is TGTGCCAGCAGCTTAACACTGGACAGATTTTCGCATACGCAGTATTTT. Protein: CASSLTLDRFSHTQYF. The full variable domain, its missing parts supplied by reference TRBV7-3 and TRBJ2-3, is GAGVSQTPSNKVTEKGKYVELRCDPISGHTALYWYRQSLGQGPEFLIYFQGTGAADDSGLPNDRFFAVRPEGSVSTLKIQRTERGDSAVYLCASSLTLDRFSHTQYFGPGTRLTVL.

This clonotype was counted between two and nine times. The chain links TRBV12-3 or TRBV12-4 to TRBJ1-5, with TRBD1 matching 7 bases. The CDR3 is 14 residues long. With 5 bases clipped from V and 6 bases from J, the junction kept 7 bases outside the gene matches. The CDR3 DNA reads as TGTGCCAGCAGTACACAGGGGAAAGGTCAGCCCCAGCATTTT. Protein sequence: CASSTQGKGQPQHF.

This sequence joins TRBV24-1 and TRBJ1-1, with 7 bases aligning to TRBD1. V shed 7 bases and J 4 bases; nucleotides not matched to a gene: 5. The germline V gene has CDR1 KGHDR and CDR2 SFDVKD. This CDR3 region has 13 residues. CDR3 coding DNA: TGTGCCACCAGCCCCAGGGGGGGCACTGAAGCTTTCTTT. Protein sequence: CATSPRGGTEAFF.

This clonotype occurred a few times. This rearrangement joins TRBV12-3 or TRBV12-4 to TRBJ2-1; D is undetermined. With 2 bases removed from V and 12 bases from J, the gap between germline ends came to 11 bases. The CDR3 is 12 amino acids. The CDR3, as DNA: TGTGCCAGCAGTTTAAGGGTCTTGGGGCAGTTCTTC. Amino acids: CASSLRVLGQFF.

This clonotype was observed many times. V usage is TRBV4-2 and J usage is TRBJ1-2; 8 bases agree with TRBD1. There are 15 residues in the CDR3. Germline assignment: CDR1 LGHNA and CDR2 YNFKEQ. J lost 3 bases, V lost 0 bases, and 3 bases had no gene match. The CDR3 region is CASSQDADRDYGYTF. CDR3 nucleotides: TGTGCCAGCAGCCAAGATGCGGACAGGGACTATGGCTACACCTTC.

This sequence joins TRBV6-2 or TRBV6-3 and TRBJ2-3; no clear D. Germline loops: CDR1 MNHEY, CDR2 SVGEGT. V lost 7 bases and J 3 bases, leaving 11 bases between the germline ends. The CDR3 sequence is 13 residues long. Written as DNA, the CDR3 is TGTGCCAGCACCCCAATGAGGACAGATACGCAGTATTTT. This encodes CASTPMRTDTQYF.

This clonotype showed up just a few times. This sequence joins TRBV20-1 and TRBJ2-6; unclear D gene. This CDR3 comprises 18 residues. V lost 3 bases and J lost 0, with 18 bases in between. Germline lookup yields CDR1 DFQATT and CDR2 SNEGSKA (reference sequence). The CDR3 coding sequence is TGCAGTGCTAGGGGTGGGTTGGGATCCGGCTCTGGGGCCAACGTCCTGACTTTC. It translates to CSARGGLGSGSGANVLTF.

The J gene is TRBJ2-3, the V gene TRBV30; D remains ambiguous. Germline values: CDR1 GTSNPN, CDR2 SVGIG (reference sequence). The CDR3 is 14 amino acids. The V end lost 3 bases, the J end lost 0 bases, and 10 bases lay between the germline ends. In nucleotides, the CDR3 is TGTGCCTGGAGGGCAAGATCTAGCACAGATACGCAGTATTTT. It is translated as CAWRARSSTDTQYF. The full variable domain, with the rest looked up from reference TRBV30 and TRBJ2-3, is SQTIHQWPATLVQPVGSPLSLECTVEGTSNPNLYWYRQAAGRGLQLLFYSVGIGQISSEVPQNLSASRPQDRQFILSSKKLLLSDSGFYLCAWRARSSTDTQYFGPGTRLTVL.

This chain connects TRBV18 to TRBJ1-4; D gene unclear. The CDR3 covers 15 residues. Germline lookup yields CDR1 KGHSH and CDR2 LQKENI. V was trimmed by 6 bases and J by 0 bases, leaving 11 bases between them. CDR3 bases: TGTGCCAGCTCTCCTAGAGACGCAACTAATGAAAAACTGTTTTTT. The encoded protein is CASSPRDATNEKLFF.

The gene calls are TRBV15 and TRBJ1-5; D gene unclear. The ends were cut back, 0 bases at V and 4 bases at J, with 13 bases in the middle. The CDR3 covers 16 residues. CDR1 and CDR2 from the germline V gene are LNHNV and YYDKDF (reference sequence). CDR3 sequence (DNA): TGTGCCACCAGCAGAGATTTGGCGGCTGGGAATCAGCCCCAGCATTTT. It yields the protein CATSRDLAAGNQPQHF.

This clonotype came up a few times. CDR3 sequence reads: CASSLQWGETQYF. The CDR3 nucleotides are TGTGCCAGCAGCCTTCAGTGGGGGGAGACCCAGTACTTC. The chain employs TRBV7-2 and TRBJ2-5, with D perhaps TRBD1 or TRBD2 (5 bases each). V was clipped by 5 bases and J by 5 bases, with 12 bases between them. CDR3 size: 13 residues. The germline V gene encodes CDR1 SGHTA and CDR2 FQGNSA.

CDR3 residues: CSARGFRGSGRGSPLHF. Here the CDR3 DNA reads TGCAGTGCTAGAGGCTTCCGCGGCAGTGGCAGAGGTTCACCCCTCCACTTT. The rearrangement uses TRBV20-1 and TRBJ1-6; D gene ambiguous. Trimming cost V 1 base and J 9 bases, with 22 bases left between them. The CDR3 is 17 amino acids. Per germline, CDR1 DFQATT and CDR2 SNEGSKA (reference sequence).

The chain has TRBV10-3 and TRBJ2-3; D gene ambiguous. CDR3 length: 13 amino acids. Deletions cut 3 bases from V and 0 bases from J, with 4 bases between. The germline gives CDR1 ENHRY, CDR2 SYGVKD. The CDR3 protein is CAISDGSTDTQYF. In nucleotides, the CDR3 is TGTGCCATCAGTGATGGGAGCACAGATACGCAGTATTTT.

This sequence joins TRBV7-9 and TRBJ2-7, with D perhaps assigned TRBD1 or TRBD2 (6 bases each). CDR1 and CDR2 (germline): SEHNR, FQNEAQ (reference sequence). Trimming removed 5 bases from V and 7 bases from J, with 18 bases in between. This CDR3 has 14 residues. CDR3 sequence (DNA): TGTGCCAGCAGCCAGGGGCGGGGAACGGGGGAGCAGTACTTC. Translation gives CASSQGRGTGEQYF.

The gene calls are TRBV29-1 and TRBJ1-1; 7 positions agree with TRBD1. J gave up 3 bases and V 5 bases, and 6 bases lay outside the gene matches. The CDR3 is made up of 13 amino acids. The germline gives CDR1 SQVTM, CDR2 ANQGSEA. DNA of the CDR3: TGCAGCGTTCACGACAGGGTGGACACTGAAGCTTTCTTT. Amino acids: CSVHDRVDTEAFF.

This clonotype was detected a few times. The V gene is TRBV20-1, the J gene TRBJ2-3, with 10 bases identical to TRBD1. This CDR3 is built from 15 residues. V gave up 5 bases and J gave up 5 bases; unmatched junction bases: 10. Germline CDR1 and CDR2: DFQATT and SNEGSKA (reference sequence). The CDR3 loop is CSAVRQGAWGDTQYF. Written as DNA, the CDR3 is TGCAGTGCTGTACGACAGGGGGCTTGGGGAGATACGCAGTATTTT.

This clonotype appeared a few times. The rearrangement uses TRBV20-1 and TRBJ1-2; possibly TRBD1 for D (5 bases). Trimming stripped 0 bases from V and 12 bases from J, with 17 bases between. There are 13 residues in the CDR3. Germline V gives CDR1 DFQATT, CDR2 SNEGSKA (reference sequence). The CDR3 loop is CSARDTGRIGDTF. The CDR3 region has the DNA TGCAGTGCTAGAGATACGGGACGGATAGGCGACACCTTC.

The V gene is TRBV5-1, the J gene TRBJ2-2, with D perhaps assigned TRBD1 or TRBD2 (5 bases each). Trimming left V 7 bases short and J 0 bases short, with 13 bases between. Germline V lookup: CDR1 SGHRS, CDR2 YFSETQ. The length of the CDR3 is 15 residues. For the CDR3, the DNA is TGCGCCAGCCGGTCCGTGGGGGCGAACACCGGGGAGCTGTTTTTT. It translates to CASRSVGANTGELFF.

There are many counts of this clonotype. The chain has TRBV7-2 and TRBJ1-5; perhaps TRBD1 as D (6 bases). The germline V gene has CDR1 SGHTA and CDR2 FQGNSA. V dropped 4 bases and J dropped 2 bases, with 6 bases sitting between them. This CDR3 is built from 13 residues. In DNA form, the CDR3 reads TGTGCCAGCAGCTACAGGGGCAATCAGCCCCAGCATTTT. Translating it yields CASSYRGNQPQHF.

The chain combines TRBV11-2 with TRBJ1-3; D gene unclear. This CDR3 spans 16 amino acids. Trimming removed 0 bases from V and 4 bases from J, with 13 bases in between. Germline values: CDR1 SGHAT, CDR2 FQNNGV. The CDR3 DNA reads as TGTGCCAGCAGCTTAGATCCCGGAAGACTGGGAAACACCATATATTTT. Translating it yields CASSLDPGRLGNTIYF.

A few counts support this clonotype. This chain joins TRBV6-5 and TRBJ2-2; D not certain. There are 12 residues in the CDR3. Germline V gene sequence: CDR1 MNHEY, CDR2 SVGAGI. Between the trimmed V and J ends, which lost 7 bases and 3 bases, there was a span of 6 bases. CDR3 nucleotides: TGTGCCAGCATCTCGGACACCGGGGAGCTGTTTTTT. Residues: CASISDTGELFF.

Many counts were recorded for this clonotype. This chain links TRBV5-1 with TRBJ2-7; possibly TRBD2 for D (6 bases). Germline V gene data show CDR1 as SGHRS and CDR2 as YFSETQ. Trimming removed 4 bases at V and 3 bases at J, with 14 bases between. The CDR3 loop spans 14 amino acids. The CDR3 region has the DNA TGCGCCAGCAGCCCCTACCCGGGGGACTACGAGCAGTACTTC. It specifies CASSPYPGDYEQYF.